These 28 T cell receptor beta chains originate from one sample sequenced in a study of blood T cell repertoires in COVID-19. Some clones are missing from TCRdb's copy, which holds only in-frame ones; the method was immunoSEQ multiplex PCR. The sample shows about 220,000 clones, more than 80% of them seen only once. The sequencing sample was made of PBMCs or T cells enriched from blood (not recorded which). The receptors come from a woman aged 18-29 years in a cohort exposed to, infected with or recovered from COVID-19 (not recorded which).

The J gene is TRBJ1-2, the V gene TRBV28, with a weak D call TRBD1 (6 bases). With 3 bases removed from V and 6 bases from J, the gap between germline ends came to 11 bases. Looked up from germline, CDR1 is MDHEN and CDR2 is SYDVKM. This CDR3 comprises 13 residues. In DNA, the CDR3 is TGTGCCAGCAGTTTCCTAGGGGGTAATGGCTACACCTTC. Translated, it gives CASSFLGGNGYTF.

About this clone itself: At one of its ends the junction is not consistent with the germline gene, which may arise from a read error. The V and J genes are TRBV7-7 and TRBJ2-5; 11 bases fit TRBD1. This CDR3 spans 16 amino acids. Germline CDR1 reads SSHAT; CDR2 reads FNYEAQ (reference sequence). The CDR3 here is CASSLGQGAGQETQYF. The CDR3 DNA sequence: TGTGCTAGCAGCTTAGGACAGGGGGCAGGGCAAGAGACCCAGTACTTC.

The CDR3 DNA is TGTGCCAGCAGTTACTCGCGGCAGGGGCTTAAGCAGTTCTTC. As protein: CASSYSRQGLKQFF. The chain is built from TRBV6-5 and TRBJ2-1, with D tentatively TRBD1 (6 bases). Per the germline V gene, CDR1 is MNHEY and CDR2 is SVGAGI. CDR3 length equals 14 residues. The V end lost 0 bases, the J end lost 11 bases, and 14 bases lay between the germline ends.

The chain carries TRBV7-3 and TRBJ2-1; TRBD2 agrees at 8 bases. This CDR3 is 13 amino acids long. With V trimmed by 1 base and J by 11 bases, 4 bases remained unmatched. Germline V CDR1 and CDR2: SGHTA, FQGTGA. CDR3 DNA: TGTGCCAGCAGCTTAAGGGAGCGGGAGCAGCAGTTCTTC. Encoded protein: CASSLREREQQFF.

In this sample, this clone turned up once. The J gene is TRBJ1-4, the V gene TRBV4-1; no firm D call. Germline-derived CDR1 and CDR2 are MGHRA and YSYEKL. The V end was cut by 3 bases, the J end by 10 bases, with 9 bases between. This CDR3 is 12 amino acids long. CDR3 sequence: CASSHLRGKLFF. The CDR3, as DNA: TGCGCCAGCAGCCACCTTCGAGGAAAACTGTTTTTT.

The chain has TRBV18 and TRBJ2-7; D might be TRBD1 (6 bases). This CDR3 has 16 amino acids. Germline V gene sequence: CDR1 KGHSH, CDR2 LQKENI. The ends were cut back, 1 base at V and 1 base at J, with 14 bases in the middle. This CDR3 is CASSPRRTGSSYEQYF. The CDR3 DNA is TGTGCCAGCTCACCACGGCGAACAGGGAGTTCCTACGAGCAGTACTTC.

The chain combines TRBV9 with TRBJ2-1, with 9 bases matching TRBD2. The trim removed 2 bases at V and 6 bases at J, leaving 6 bases unmatched. There are 15 residues in the CDR3. The V gene's germline CDR1 is SGDLS and CDR2 YYNGEE. The CDR3 protein is CASSVVSGRSNEQFF. CDR3 bases: TGTGCCAGCAGCGTGGTAAGCGGGAGGTCCAATGAGCAGTTCTTC.

The gene calls are TRBV7-8 and TRBJ2-3; the D gene is possibly TRBD2 (5 bases). V lost 3 bases and J lost 0, with 13 bases in between. This CDR3 contains 16 residues. In germline, CDR1 is SGHVS, CDR2 FQNEAQ. CDR3: CASSFGILTSTDTQYF. In DNA, the CDR3 is TGTGCCAGCAGCTTCGGGATCTTGACTAGCACAGATACGCAGTATTTT.

V and J are TRBV9 and TRBJ1-5; D might be TRBD1 (6 bases). The germline CDR1 and CDR2 sequences are SGDLS and YYNGEE. The V end lost 5 bases, the J end lost 1 base, and 13 bases lay between the germline ends. The CDR3 totals 15 residues. DNA for the CDR3: TGTGCCAGCAGTGATACAGGGCAGAGCAATCAGCCCCAGCATTTT. This gives the protein CASSDTGQSNQPQHF. Filled out from reference TRBV9 and TRBJ1-5, the complete variable domain reads DSGVTQTPKHLITATGQRVTLRCSPRSGDLSVYWYQQSLDQGLQFLIQYYNGEERAKGNILERFSAQQFPDLHSELNLSSLELGDSALYFCASSDTGQSNQPQHFGDGTRLSIL.

V and J are TRBV6-1 and TRBJ2-7; D is undetermined. Germline CDR1 and CDR2: MNHNS and SASEGT. The length of the CDR3 is 13 residues. The V and J ends lost 0 bases and 7 bases respectively, with 10 bases between them. In nucleotides, the CDR3 is TGTGCCAGCAGTGAAGCCCTCGAACGGGAGCAGTACTTC. Translation gives CASSEALEREQYF.

This chain links TRBV2 with TRBJ2-7, with TRBD2 matching 7 bases. V lost 0 bases to trimming and J lost 6 bases; unmatched junction nucleotides: 14. CDR1 is SNHLY and CDR2 is FYNNEI in the germline V gene. The CDR3 has 17 amino acids. CDR3 nucleotide sequence: TGTGCCAGCAGTGAAGCTGGGACTATAAATGGGAGAGGCGAGCAGTACTTC. Protein sequence: CASSEAGTINGRGEQYF.

The gene calls are TRBV11-2 and TRBJ1-6, with D possibly matching TRBD1 (6 bases). From germline, CDR1 is SGHAT and CDR2 FQNNGV. This CDR3 region has 13 residues. Between the trimmed V and J ends, which lost 3 bases and 10 bases, there was a span of 10 bases. CDR3 nucleotide sequence: TGTGCCAGCAGCTTCCCGACAGGATCACCCCTCCACTTT. Protein product: CASSFPTGSPLHF.

This chain links TRBV19 with TRBJ1-1, with 8 bases lining up with TRBD1. The junction had 3 bases not matched to a gene; V was cut back by 6 bases and J by 0 bases. The CDR3 extends over 14 amino acids. Germline V gene data show CDR1 as LNHDA and CDR2 as SQIVND (reference sequence). The CDR3 DNA is TGTGCCAGTAGCCAGGGGGCATTGAACACTGAAGCTTTCTTT. Encoded protein: CASSQGALNTEAFF.

The DNA for the CDR3 is TGTGCCAGCAGCTCCCGGCGGGAGCGGGAGCTGTTTTTT. This gives the protein CASSSRRERELFF. The rearrangement links TRBV11-2 to TRBJ2-2; 7 nucleotides line up with TRBD2. The CDR3 runs to 13 residues. CDR1 and CDR2 (germline): SGHAT, FQNNGV. With 4 bases clipped from V and 9 bases from J, the junction kept 5 bases outside the gene matches.

The CDR3 DNA follows: TGTGCCTGGACGACAGGGGGCGTCGATGGCTACACCTTC. Its protein product is CAWTTGGVDGYTF. This sequence joins TRBV30 and TRBJ1-2; 10 bases match TRBD1. With V trimmed by 4 bases and J by 6 bases, 5 bases remained unmatched. CDR1 and CDR2 (germline): GTSNPN, SVGIG (reference sequence). CDR3 size: 13 residues.

The chain combines TRBV5-6 with TRBJ2-7; a possible D gene is TRBD1 (6 bases). Germline loops: CDR1 SGHDT, CDR2 YYEEEE. The CDR3 sequence is 14 residues long. Trimming stripped 0 bases from V and 7 bases from J, with 14 bases between. Written as DNA, the CDR3 is TGTGCCAGCAGCTTGGGAGGGGCCCAGGGGGAGCAGTACTTC. It translates to CASSLGGAQGEQYF.

In this sample, this clone turned up once. This chain joins TRBV11-3 and TRBJ2-1; tentative D call: TRBD2 (5 bases). The V end lost 5 bases, the J end lost 2 bases, and 19 bases lay between the germline ends. Germline V lookup: CDR1 SGHNT, CDR2 YENEEA. CDR3 length equals 17 residues. The CDR3 is CASSVSPAVSTYNEQFF. CDR3 coding DNA: TGTGCCAGCAGCGTTTCCCCAGCGGTATCGACCTACAATGAGCAGTTCTTC. The full variable domain, in which reference TRBV11-3 and TRBJ2-1 provide the parts outside the CDR3, is EAGVVQSPRYKIIEKKQPVAFWCNPISGHNTLYWYLQNLGQGPELLIRYENEEAVDDSQLPKDRFSAERLKGVDSTLKIQPAELGDSAVYLCASSVSPAVSTYNEQFFGPGTRLTVL.

This sequence joins TRBV27 and TRBJ2-3; TRBD2 matches at 7 bases. The CDR3 extends over 14 amino acids. Germline CDR1 is MNHEY and CDR2 is SMNVEV (reference sequence). J gave up 0 bases and V 7 bases, and 4 bases lay outside the gene matches. The CDR3 is CASTYGGSTDTQYF. In DNA form, the CDR3 reads TGTGCCAGCACCTACGGGGGGAGCACAGATACGCAGTATTTT.

Here the CDR3 DNA reads TGTGCCAGCAGCCCCCTAGCGGGGGTCACAGATACGCAGTATTTT. As protein: CASSPLAGVTDTQYF. The rearrangement joins TRBV7-3 to TRBJ2-3, with TRBD2 identical over 10 bases. Germline V gene data show CDR1 as SGHTA and CDR2 as FQGTGA. CDR3 length equals 15 residues. J was trimmed by 2 bases and V by 5 bases; bases with no gene match: 4.

J is TRBJ1-3 and V is TRBV27; D perhaps matches TRBD1 (5 bases). The germline V gene has CDR1 MNHEY and CDR2 SMNVEV (reference sequence). With 7 bases removed from V and 3 bases from J, the gap between germline ends came to 10 bases. This CDR3 is built from 13 residues. The CDR3 here is CASKGYGGNTIYF. In nucleotides, the CDR3 is TGTGCCAGCAAGGGGTATGGTGGAAACACCATATATTTT.

The chain couples TRBV7-8 to TRBJ2-1, with D unclear. The CDR3 contains 17 residues. CDR1 is SGHVS, CDR2 FQNEAQ, per germline. Trimming left V 2 bases short and J 2 bases short, with 16 bases between. The CDR3 bases are TGTGCCAGCAGCTTAAGAGTCTCTCTAGGCACCTACAATGAGCAGTTCTTC. Translation: CASSLRVSLGTYNEQFF.

The rearrangement joins TRBV15 to TRBJ2-7, with 7 nucleotides matching TRBD1. The CDR3 extends over 15 amino acids. Germline V CDR1 and CDR2: LNHNV, YYDKDF (reference sequence). V was clipped by 5 bases and J by 0 bases; unmatched bases: 7. The CDR3 DNA reads TGTGCCACCAGCTTACAGACAGGGAGCTCCTACGAGCAGTACTTC. Translation: CATSLQTGSSYEQYF.

The rearrangement links TRBV28 to TRBJ1-5; 7 bases are shared with TRBD1. The CDR3 is made up of 16 amino acids. Germline values: CDR1 MDHEN, CDR2 SYDVKM. The V and J ends lost 5 bases and 1 base, in that order; junction bases with no gene match: 8. The CDR3: CASSPRQGPSNQPQHF. The CDR3 DNA sequence: TGTGCCAGCAGTCCGAGACAGGGCCCAAGCAATCAGCCCCAGCATTTT.

This clone was detected only once. The gene calls are TRBV7-3 and TRBJ1-1; possibly TRBD1 for D (5 bases). Between the trimmed V and J ends, which lost 6 bases and 1 base, there was a span of 9 bases. The V gene's germline CDR1 is SGHTA and CDR2 FQGTGA. This CDR3 comprises 13 residues. This chain's CDR3 is CASSQQENTEAFF. The CDR3 DNA sequence: TGTGCCAGCAGTCAACAGGAGAACACTGAAGCTTTCTTT.

This clone has just a few counts. J is TRBJ2-4 and V is TRBV7-2, with D maybe TRBD2 (7 bases). V lost 2 bases and J 2 bases, leaving 22 bases between the germline ends. CDR3 length equals 19 residues. Germline values: CDR1 SGHTA, CDR2 FQGNSA. The CDR3 protein is CASSLNRGANRLTKNIQYF. The DNA of the CDR3 is TGTGCCAGCAGCTTAAATCGGGGGGCCAATAGGTTAACCAAAAACATTCAGTACTTC.

The chain links TRBV6-1 to TRBJ1-2, with D unclear. Germline V gene data show CDR1 as MNHNS and CDR2 as SASEGT. This CDR3 contains 16 residues. V was cut by 4 bases and J by 3 bases, with 18 bases left in between. CDR3: CASSGGRPVTYYGYTF. DNA of the CDR3: TGTGCCAGCAGTGGAGGGCGGCCCGTCACTTACTATGGCTACACCTTC.

The gene calls are TRBV5-8 and TRBJ1-4; D remains unclear. Trimming removed 2 bases from V and 6 bases from J, with 5 bases in between. CDR3 length: 12 amino acids. CDR1 is SGHTS and CDR2 is YDEGEE in the germline V gene. CDR3 sequence: CASSLRDEKLFF. The DNA of the CDR3 is TGTGCCAGCAGCTTAAGAGATGAAAAACTGTTTTTT.

CDR3 protein: CSAGQGATEAFF. The DNA for the CDR3 is TGCAGCGCTGGACAGGGGGCGACTGAAGCTTTCTTT. This chain links TRBV29-1 with TRBJ1-1; 11 bases line up with TRBD1. The J segment lost 5 bases and the V segment lost 7 bases, leaving 3 bases of the junction unmatched. This CDR3 is 12 amino acids long. Per germline, CDR1 SQVTM and CDR2 ANQGSEA.